This record concerns one T cell receptor beta chain sequence. Its antigen is as yet unknown. The assay looked at about 97,000 TCR templates in each sample. The repertoire was sequenced with immunoSEQ multiplex PCR; TCRdb's copy has only in-frame clones and lacks some. In the table there are approximately 52,000 clones, 95% to 98% of which are singletons. This specimen belongs to a study of siplizumab effects on memory and regulatory T cells. Overall study results and limits: Tregs that proliferated in siplizumab cultures did not have their suppressive function confirmed.

This CDR3 region has 13 residues. The germline V and J ends were trimmed by 4 bases and 5 bases, with 11 bases remaining between them. Germline assignment: CDR1 LGHNA and CDR2 YNFKEQ. The receptor was isolated from a human donor in good health. This rearrangement joins TRBV4-2 to TRBJ1-1, with D possibly being TRBD1 (5 bases). The sequencing sample was made of naive CD4+ T cells sorted from blood. Here the CDR3 DNA reads TGTGCCAGCAGCCGAGGCAGGGCAACTGAAGCTTTCTTT. It specifies CASSRGRATEAFF.